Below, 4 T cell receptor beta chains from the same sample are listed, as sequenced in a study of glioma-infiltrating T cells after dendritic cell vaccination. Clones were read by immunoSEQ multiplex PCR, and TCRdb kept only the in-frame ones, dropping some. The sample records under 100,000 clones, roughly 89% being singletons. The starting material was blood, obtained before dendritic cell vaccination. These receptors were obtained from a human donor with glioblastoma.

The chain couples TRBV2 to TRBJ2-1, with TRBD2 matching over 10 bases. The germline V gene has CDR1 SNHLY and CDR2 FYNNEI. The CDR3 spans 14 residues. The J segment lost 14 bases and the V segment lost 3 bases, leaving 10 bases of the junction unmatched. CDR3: CASSELLAGSSKFF. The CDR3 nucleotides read TGTGCCAGCAGTGAGTTACTAGCGGGGAGTTCAAAGTTCTTC.

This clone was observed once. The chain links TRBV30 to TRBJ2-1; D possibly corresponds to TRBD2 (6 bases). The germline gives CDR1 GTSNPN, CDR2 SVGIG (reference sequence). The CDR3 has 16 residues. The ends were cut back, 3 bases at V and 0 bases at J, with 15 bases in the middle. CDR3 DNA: TGTGCCTGGAGGACCCCGGGACTTATCTCCTACAATGAGCAGTTCTTC. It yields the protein CAWRTPGLISYNEQFF.

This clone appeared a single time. CDR3 amino acids: CASSLNRIGNQPQHF. CDR3 sequence (DNA): TGTGCCAGCAGCTTAAACAGGATTGGCAATCAGCCCCAGCATTTT. The J gene is TRBJ1-5, the V gene TRBV7-2, with D perhaps matching TRBD1 (5 bases). The CDR3 spans 15 residues. The germline V gene encodes CDR1 SGHTA and CDR2 FQGNSA. Trimming removed 2 bases from V and 2 bases from J, with 10 bases in between.

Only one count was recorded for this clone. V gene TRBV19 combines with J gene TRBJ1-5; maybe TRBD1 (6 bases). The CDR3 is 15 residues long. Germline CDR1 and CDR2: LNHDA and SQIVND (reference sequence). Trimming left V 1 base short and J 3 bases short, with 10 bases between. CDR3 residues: CASSIGQGFNQPQHF. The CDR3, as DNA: TGTGCCAGTAGTATAGGTCAGGGGTTCAATCAGCCCCAGCATTTT.